A selection of T cell receptor beta chains follows, all from one sample in a study of technical replicates of blood from four donors. Sequencing was performed with immunoSEQ multiplex PCR; in TCRdb, only in-frame clones are kept and a portion is missing. The sample consists of roughly 72,000 clones, 96% of them appearing once. Sequencing was done on a sample of T cells isolated from PBMCs. The receptors derive from a human donor in good health. CDR3s include the opening cysteine and the closing phenylalanine or tryptophan. The D gene is left open where the match is weak. Size tells how often a clone was seen (once, few, many) or the class of an expanded clone, and some rows leave it out.

cdr3_aa	cdr3_nt	d_call	clone_size	j_call	v_call
CASSQTGGAFF	TGTGCCAGCAGTCAGACAGGAGGAGCTTTCTTT	NA	NA	TRBJ1-1	TRBV2
CASSVASYNEQFF	TGTGCCAGCAGCGTAGCTAGTTACAATGAGCAGTTCTTC	NA	NA	TRBJ2-1	TRBV9
CASRAGLRWTDTQYF	TGTGCCAGTCGCGCGGGGCTTAGATGGACAGATACGCAGTATTTT	NA	NA	TRBJ2-3	TRBV7-9
CASSPSEGGEKLFF	TGTGCCAGCAGCCCCTCGGAGGGCGGTGAAAAACTGTTTTTT	NA	NA	TRBJ1-4	TRBV28
CASVEDLFSYNEQFF	TGTGCTAGTGTTGAGGATCTATTCTCCTACAATGAGCAGTTCTTC	NA	NA	TRBJ2-1	TRBV12-5
CASSFADYTDTQYF	TGTGCCAGCAGTTTCGCGGACTACACAGATACGCAGTATTTT	NA	NA	TRBJ2-3	TRBV28
CASSTPGLHQPQHF	TGTGCCAGCAGTACACCGGGACTTCATCAGCCCCAGCATTTT	NA	NA	TRBJ1-5	TRBV28
CASSHDRETYEQYF	TGTGCCAGCAGTCACGACAGGGAGACCTACGAGCAGTACTTC	TRBD1	once	TRBJ2-7	TRBV11-2
CSVEDLEGYGYTF	TGCAGCGTTGAAGATCTTGAGGGCTATGGCTACACCTTC	NA	once	TRBJ1-2	TRBV29-1
CASQASGITGELFF	TGTGCCAGCCAGGCTAGCGGGATCACCGGGGAGCTGTTTTTT	TRBD2	NA	TRBJ2-2	TRBV6-1
CASNRQGNSEKLFF	TGTGCCAGTAACCGACAGGGTAATTCGGAAAAACTGTTTTTT	TRBD1	few	TRBJ1-4	TRBV19
CASSLGATNYGYTF	TGTGCCAGCAGCTTGGGCGCAACTAACTATGGCTACACCTTC	NA	NA	TRBJ1-2	TRBV5-8
CASSGDRDTEELFF	TGTGCCAGCAGCGGGGACCGGGACACCGAGGAACTGTTTTTT	NA	NA	TRBJ1-4	TRBV9
CASSASTSGVSYNEQFF	TGTGCCAGCAGCGCTTCTACTAGCGGGGTCTCCTACAATGAGCAGTTCTTC	TRBD2	NA	TRBJ2-1	TRBV9
CASRAGTATNEKLFF	TGCGCCAGCAGGGCCGGGACAGCAACTAATGAAAAACTGTTTTTT	TRBD1	NA	TRBJ1-4	TRBV10-2
CASRRELSTDTQYF	TGCGCCAGCAGGCGGGAGCTTAGCACAGATACGCAGTATTTT	TRBD2	once	TRBJ2-3	TRBV5-1
CATSLAGARETQYF	TGTGCCACCAGCTTAGCGGGAGCCAGGGAGACCCAGTACTTC	TRBD2	once	TRBJ2-5	TRBV15
CASSLDLDRHETQYF	TGTGCCAGCAGCTTAGATCTGGACAGGCACGAGACCCAGTACTTC	TRBD1	NA	TRBJ2-5	TRBV11-2
CSVERQGQETQYF	TGCAGCGTTGAGAGACAAGGTCAAGAGACCCAGTACTTC	NA	once	TRBJ2-5	TRBV29-1
CASSALDFSGNTIYF	TGTGCCAGCAGCGCCCTGGACTTCTCTGGAAACACCATATATTTT	NA	NA	TRBJ1-3	TRBV9
CASSQGDRVNIQYF	TGCGCCAGCAGCCAAGGGGACAGGGTTAACATTCAGTACTTC	TRBD1	NA	TRBJ2-4	TRBV4-1
CASSLAPTIDTGELFF	TGTGCCAGCAGCTTGGCCCCGACTATAGATACCGGGGAGCTGTTTTTT	NA	NA	TRBJ2-2	TRBV5-4
CASSIDRTDFRSGEQFF	TGTGCCAGTAGTATAGATAGGACGGACTTCCGAAGCGGTGAGCAGTTCTTC	NA	NA	TRBJ2-1	TRBV19
CASSPTGQGDGETQYF	TGTGCCAGCAGCCCGACTGGACAGGGTGATGGGGAGACCCAGTACTTC	TRBD1	NA	TRBJ2-5	TRBV7-3
CASSVLRDTGELFF	TGTGCCAGCAGCGTGTTGCGTGATACCGGGGAGCTGTTTTTT	NA	NA	TRBJ2-2	TRBV9
CATSTHRRTTQETQYF	TGTGCCACCAGCACCCACAGGCGGACTACACAAGAGACCCAGTACTTC	NA	NA	TRBJ2-5	TRBV15
CASSFLRYTAGEQYF	TGTGCCAGCAGTTTTCTTAGGTACACGGCGGGGGAGCAGTACTTC	NA	NA	TRBJ2-7	TRBV28
CASSGQLGSYEQYF	TGTGCCAGCTCGGGACAGCTGGGATCCTACGAGCAGTACTTC	TRBD1	NA	TRBJ2-7	TRBV2
CASSSAGLYGYTF	TGTGCCAGCAGCTCGGCGGGTCTTTATGGCTACACCTTC	NA	NA	TRBJ1-2	TRBV7-2
CASSTLGQGGQPQHF	TGTGCCAGTAGTACCCTGGGACAGGGAGGCCAGCCCCAGCATTTT	TRBD1	NA	TRBJ1-5	TRBV19
CASSPLRDRVTGELFF	TGTGCCAGCAGTCCCCTCAGGGATAGGGTCACCGGGGAGCTGTTTTTT	NA	NA	TRBJ2-2	TRBV7-9
CASSLFRIANYGYTF	TGTGCCAGCAGTTTATTCAGGATAGCTAACTATGGCTACACCTTC	NA	NA	TRBJ1-2	TRBV28
CASESGSPYTDTQYF	TGTGCCAGCGAAAGCGGGAGCCCCTACACAGATACGCAGTATTTT	TRBD2	NA	TRBJ2-3	TRBV2
CASSLITAGPYNEQFF	TGTGCCAGCAGCTTAATTACAGCCGGCCCCTACAATGAGCAGTTCTTC	NA	NA	TRBJ2-1	TRBV7-6
CASSFTGGASYEQYF	TGTGCCAGCAGTTTCACAGGGGGCGCAAGTTACGAGCAGTACTTC	TRBD1	NA	TRBJ2-7	TRBV27
CASSQSTGLTEAFF	TGCGCCAGCAGCCAATCTACAGGGCTCACTGAAGCTTTCTTT	NA	NA	TRBJ1-1	TRBV4-1
CASSYGLWDEQYF	TGTGCCAGCAGTTACGGACTGTGGGACGAGCAGTACTTC	NA	NA	TRBJ2-7	TRBV27
CASSQDKRENTEAFF	TGCGCCAGCAGCCAAGATAAACGGGAGAACACTGAAGCTTTCTTT	NA	NA	TRBJ1-1	TRBV4-1
CAWSVRQVAPRFF	TGTGCCTGGAGTGTACGACAGGTCGCCCCCCGTTTTTTT	NA	NA	TRBJ1-1	TRBV30
CASSLLDLQGSPMEQYF	TGTGCCAGCAGTTTATTGGATCTCCAGGGATCGCCTATGGAGCAGTACTTC	NA	NA	TRBJ2-7	TRBV27
CASSLPQGTDTQYF	TGTGCCAGCAGCCTCCCACAGGGAACAGATACGCAGTATTTT	NA	NA	TRBJ2-3	TRBV7-9
CASSPVTGELFF	TGTGCCAGCAGTCCCGTGACCGGGGAGCTGTTTTTT	NA	NA	TRBJ2-2	TRBV27
CASSTTGPGNTIYF	TGTGCCAGCAGCACGACAGGACCTGGAAACACCATATATTTT	NA	NA	TRBJ1-3	TRBV7-3
CASKEGAGTEAFF	TGTGCCAGCAAAGAGGGGGCGGGTACTGAAGCTTTCTTT	TRBD1	NA	TRBJ1-1	TRBV2
CASSWTGGGEQFF	TGTGCCAGCAGCTGGACAGGAGGGGGTGAGCAGTTCTTC	NA	NA	TRBJ2-1	TRBV5-6
CAWSVRYNEKLFF	TGTGCCTGGAGTGTTCGTTATAATGAAAAACTGTTTTTT	NA	NA	TRBJ1-4	TRBV30
CASSPGSGANVLTF	TGTGCCAGCAGTCCCGGTTCTGGGGCCAACGTCCTGACTTTC	NA	NA	TRBJ2-6	TRBV7-9
CASSQRDRDTDTQYF	TGCGCCAGCAGCCAAAGGGACAGGGACACAGATACGCAGTATTTT	TRBD1	NA	TRBJ2-3	TRBV4-3